The text below deals with one TCR beta chain. The PCR was carried out with 60 Vbeta primers and 13 Jbeta primers. Original processing notes: Some 80 million unique TCR beta chains, 9 million to 14 million shared, were counted in a later analysis. TCRdb keeps only in-frame clones here, not all; method: immunoSEQ multiplex PCR. The V and J calls and clone size come from that table; D and trimming were worked out from the DNA. Here the sample spans roughly 120,000 clones, around three quarters being singletons. The data derive from a study of cytomegalovirus exposure and HLA in healthy donors. This CDR3 spans 12 amino acids.

V is TRBV21-1 and J is TRBJ1-5; the table's D gene call, TRBD1, was not cross checked with the DNA. TRBV21-1 is assigned pseudogene status. The TCR originated in a man aged 25-45 years in good health and CMV-seronegative. Sequences were obtained from PBMCs. The CDR3 is CVTRTDNQPQHF. Here the CDR3 DNA reads TGTGTAACCCGGACAGATAATCAGCCCCAGCATTTT.